A selection of T cell receptor beta chains follows, all from one sample in a study of T cells in Graves' hyperthyroidism and ophthalmopathy. MiXCR, run by TCRdb on the multiplex PCR reads, gives a single entry per CDR3 protein. The sample has hundreds of thousands of distinct CDR3 sequences, 45% seen once. Sequenced sample: peripheral blood or thyroid tissue (not recorded which). The receptors stem from an adult man with Graves' disease, either hyperthyroidism or ophthalmopathy (not recorded which). The CDR3 runs from the conserved cysteine through the conserved F or W. The order of the fields is V gene, D gene, clone size, J gene, CDR3 DNA, CDR3 protein. A D gene is named only where the DNA matches it firmly. Clone size appears in some rows only: once, few, many, or a class for an expanded clone.

V gene: TRBV20-1; D gene: TRBD2; clone size: -; J gene: TRBJ2-5; CDR3 DNA: TGCAGTGCTAATACCGGGAGGTTCCAAGAGACCCAGTACTTC; CDR3 protein: CSANTGRFQETQYF
V gene: TRBV5-1; D gene: -; clone size: few; J gene: TRBJ1-1; CDR3 DNA: TGCGCCAGCAGTGGGGGGGATTTGAGTGAAGCTTTCTTT; CDR3 protein: CASSGGDLSEAFF
V gene: TRBV29-1; D gene: -; clone size: many; J gene: TRBJ2-7; CDR3 DNA: TGCAGCGTTGTCCAGGGCTGGAGTTTCTCCGAGCAGTACTTC; CDR3 protein: CSVVQGWSFSEQYF
V gene: TRBV10-2; D gene: TRBD2; clone size: -; J gene: TRBJ2-1; CDR3 DNA: TGCGCCAGCAGCGGACTAGCGGGCAATGAGCAGTTCTTC; CDR3 protein: CASSGLAGNEQFF
V gene: TRBV24-1; D gene: TRBD2; clone size: many; J gene: TRBJ2-6; CDR3 DNA: TGTGCCACCAGTGATGAGACTAGCGGGAGGGCTGGGGCCAACGTCCTGACTTTC; CDR3 protein: CATSDETSGRAGANVLTF
V gene: TRBV10-3; D gene: -; clone size: -; J gene: TRBJ2-5; CDR3 DNA: TGTGCCATCAGTGACTTCCAAGAGACCCAGTACTTC; CDR3 protein: CAISDFQETQYF
V gene: TRBV7-2; D gene: TRBD1; clone size: -; J gene: TRBJ2-7; CDR3 DNA: TGTGCCAGCAGCTTAGTCCCAGGGGGTAACGAGCAGTACTTC; CDR3 protein: CASSLVPGGNEQYF
V gene: TRBV24-1; D gene: -; clone size: -; J gene: TRBJ1-2; CDR3 DNA: TGTGCCACCAGTGATCGTCTAGCGGGATATGGCTACACCTTC; CDR3 protein: CATSDRLAGYGYTF
V gene: TRBV24-1; D gene: TRBD1; clone size: many; J gene: TRBJ1-5; CDR3 DNA: TGTGCCACCAGCCTCGACAGGGATAATCAGCCCCAGCATTTT; CDR3 protein: CATSLDRDNQPQHF
V gene: TRBV7-3; D gene: TRBD1; clone size: -; J gene: TRBJ1-4; CDR3 DNA: TGTGCCAGCAGCTTAAAGCAGGGGGCAACTAATGAAAAACTGTTTTTT; CDR3 protein: CASSLKQGATNEKLFF
V gene: TRBV24-1; D gene: -; clone size: many; J gene: TRBJ1-5; CDR3 DNA: TGTGCCACCAGTGATTCCTCAGAGCAGCCCCAGCATTTT; CDR3 protein: CATSDSSEQPQHF
V gene: TRBV20-1; D gene: -; clone size: many; J gene: TRBJ1-5; CDR3 DNA: TGCAGTGCTAGTGATTCCCGGGCTCAGCCCCAGCATTTT; CDR3 protein: CSASDSRAQPQHF
V gene: TRBV20-1; D gene: -; clone size: -; J gene: TRBJ1-1; CDR3 DNA: TGCAGTGCTCAACCCCCCGGGACCCAAAGGTGGGCTTTCTTT; CDR3 protein: CSAQPPGTQRWAFF
V gene: TRBV19; D gene: -; clone size: -; J gene: TRBJ1-2; CDR3 DNA: TGTGCCAGTAGCCCCTTCAGCCTAGCTAACTATGGCTACACCTTC; CDR3 protein: CASSPFSLANYGYTF
V gene: TRBV20-1; D gene: -; clone size: many; J gene: TRBJ2-2; CDR3 DNA: TGCAGTGCCCCCATGCAGGCCGCGAACACCGGGGAGCTGTTTTTT; CDR3 protein: CSAPMQAANTGELFF
V gene: TRBV20-1; D gene: TRBD2; clone size: few; J gene: TRBJ2-7; CDR3 DNA: TGCAGTGCTAGAGCTTCTAGCGGGAGGGCCTACGAGCAGTACTTC; CDR3 protein: CSARASSGRAYEQYF
V gene: TRBV20-1; D gene: TRBD1; clone size: -; J gene: TRBJ2-7; CDR3 DNA: TGCAGTGCTAGGGGACGGACAGGGGGGCAGTACTTC; CDR3 protein: CSARGRTGGQYF
V gene: TRBV9; D gene: -; clone size: many; J gene: TRBJ1-2; CDR3 DNA: TGTGCCAGCAGCGCGGAGACAGGCTACACCTTC; CDR3 protein: CASSAETGYTF
V gene: TRBV2; D gene: TRBD1; clone size: -; J gene: TRBJ1-6; CDR3 DNA: TGTGCTAGAGGACCGGGACAGGGGATCTATAATTCACCCCTCCACTTT; CDR3 protein: CARGPGQGIYNSPLHF
V gene: TRBV10-3; D gene: -; clone size: many; J gene: TRBJ2-7; CDR3 DNA: TGTGCCAGCAGCCAAGTCCCCTACGAGCAGTACTTC; CDR3 protein: CASSQVPYEQYF
V gene: TRBV2; D gene: -; clone size: -; J gene: TRBJ2-2; CDR3 DNA: TGTGCCAGCTCCCGTGAGGGCGGGATGAACACCGGGGAGCTGTTTTTT; CDR3 protein: CASSREGGMNTGELFF
V gene: TRBV7-8; D gene: -; clone size: many; J gene: TRBJ2-7; CDR3 DNA: TGTGCCAGCAGCTTGGGGCCTACGCCCTACGAGCAGTACTTC; CDR3 protein: CASSLGPTPYEQYF
V gene: TRBV2; D gene: -; clone size: many; J gene: TRBJ2-7; CDR3 DNA: TGTGCCAGCAGTCTTGTGACAGGATCGGACTTC; CDR3 protein: CASSLVTGSDF
V gene: TRBV6-5; D gene: -; clone size: many; J gene: TRBJ1-1; CDR3 DNA: TGTGCCAGCTACCGAGGGGGTTGGGGCACTGAAGCTTTCTTT; CDR3 protein: CASYRGGWGTEAFF
V gene: TRBV10-3; D gene: -; clone size: -; J gene: TRBJ2-7; CDR3 DNA: TGTGCCATCAGAGTGACAGGCGCCGCGGAGGACGAGCAGTACTTC; CDR3 protein: CAIRVTGAAEDEQYF
V gene: TRBV7-9; D gene: TRBD2; clone size: many; J gene: TRBJ2-5; CDR3 DNA: TGTGCCAGCAGCCGAGCGGGAGTCCAAGAGACCCAGTACTTC; CDR3 protein: CASSRAGVQETQYF
V gene: TRBV29-1; D gene: TRBD1; clone size: -; J gene: TRBJ1-4; CDR3 DNA: TGCAGCGTTGAGTCTCAGGGGGGCGAAGAAAAACTGTTTTTT; CDR3 protein: CSVESQGGEEKLFF
V gene: TRBV20-1; D gene: -; clone size: few; J gene: TRBJ1-2; CDR3 DNA: TGCAGTGCTAGACCGGCAGTGGACTATGGCTACACCTTC; CDR3 protein: CSARPAVDYGYTF
V gene: TRBV11-2; D gene: -; clone size: -; J gene: TRBJ2-7; CDR3 DNA: TGTGCCAGCAGCTTCCTAGCGAACTCCTACGAGCAGTACTTC; CDR3 protein: CASSFLANSYEQYF
V gene: TRBV20-1; D gene: TRBD2; clone size: few; J gene: TRBJ2-5; CDR3 DNA: TGCAGTGCTAGAGTAGCGGGGGCGGTTGAGACCCAGTACTTC; CDR3 protein: CSARVAGAVETQYF
V gene: TRBV15; D gene: -; clone size: -; J gene: TRBJ1-1; CDR3 DNA: TGTGCCACCAGCCCCAGTTACGCTGAAGCTTTCTTT; CDR3 protein: CATSPSYAEAFF
V gene: TRBV15; D gene: -; clone size: many; J gene: TRBJ1-1; CDR3 DNA: TGTGCCACCAGCCCTGTAGCCAGCGACCCGAACACTGAAGCTTTCTTT; CDR3 protein: CATSPVASDPNTEAFF
V gene: TRBV10-3; D gene: TRBD1; clone size: -; J gene: TRBJ1-6; CDR3 DNA: TGTGCCAGCAGTCAAAACAGGGGGAAAACCTATAATTCACCCCTCCACTTT; CDR3 protein: CASSQNRGKTYNSPLHF
V gene: TRBV24-1; D gene: TRBD1; clone size: many; J gene: TRBJ1-2; CDR3 DNA: TGTGCCACCAGTGATTTGACAGGGGCAGGCTACACCTTC; CDR3 protein: CATSDLTGAGYTF
V gene: TRBV7-6; D gene: -; clone size: -; J gene: TRBJ2-5; CDR3 DNA: TGTGCCAGCAGCTTAGGGGCCACGGAGCAAGAGACCCAGTACTTC; CDR3 protein: CASSLGATEQETQYF
V gene: TRBV12-3/TRBV12-4; D gene: -; clone size: -; J gene: TRBJ1-2; CDR3 DNA: TGTGCCAGCAGACCCACAGGGCGAGGAGGCTACACCTTC; CDR3 protein: CASRPTGRGGYTF
V gene: TRBV7-8; D gene: -; clone size: -; J gene: TRBJ1-4; CDR3 DNA: TGTGCCAGCAGCCAGGGCACGCGGCGAAGTAATGAAAAACTGTTTTTT; CDR3 protein: CASSQGTRRSNEKLFF
V gene: TRBV5-1; D gene: -; clone size: many; J gene: TRBJ1-1; CDR3 DNA: TGCGCCAGCAGCCCATCACTGAACACTGAAGCTTTCTTT; CDR3 protein: CASSPSLNTEAFF
V gene: TRBV7-2; D gene: -; clone size: -; J gene: TRBJ1-1; CDR3 DNA: TGTGCCATCAGACTCCCGGGACCCACGAACACTGAAGCTTTCTTT; CDR3 protein: CAIRLPGPTNTEAFF
V gene: TRBV2; D gene: -; clone size: -; J gene: TRBJ1-4; CDR3 DNA: TGTGCCAGCAGACGTTGGGGGCTCTATGAAAAACTGTTTTTT; CDR3 protein: CASRRWGLYEKLFF